One sample yielded the 25 T cell receptor beta chains listed below, sequenced in a study of T-cell reconstitution after alpha-beta-depleted transplantation in children. Preparation of the TCRbeta library was carried out with unique molecular identifiers. Using its own MiXCR run on the PCR reads, TCRdb lists one record per CDR3 protein. This sample yields over 85,000 distinct CDR3 sequences, of which 10% are seen a single time; approximately 7.6% belongs to the top ten. The sequencing here drew on PBMCs from the stem cell graft donor, taken from the stem cell graft. All receptors come from a human donor who donated a stem cell graft to a child with acute lymphoblastic leukemia.

The sample holds many counts of this clonotype. CDR3 nucleotides: TGTGCCAGCAGTCCTAGCGGGAGGTGGACCGGGGAGCTGTTTTTT. Translated: CASSPSGRWTGELFF. The chain carries TRBV12-3 or TRBV12-4 and TRBJ2-2; 11 bases are shared with TRBD2. V lost 5 bases and J lost 5; bases outside the gene matches: 4. There are 15 residues in the CDR3.

This clonotype was observed at least ten times. The junction departs from the called germline gene at one end, perhaps through a read error. J is TRBJ2-2 and V is TRBV6-1; 7 bases agree with TRBD1. The CDR3 is made up of 16 amino acids. CDR1 is MNHNS and CDR2 is SASEGT in the germline V gene. The CDR3 DNA reads as TGTGGCAGCAAGAAGGGTCCGACAGGGCGCACCGGGGAGCTGTTTTTT. Translating it yields CGSKKGPTGRTGELFF.

For this clonotype: This clone may be a read error of a much larger clone one base away. J is TRBJ2-5 and V is TRBV18, with 9 bases matching TRBD2. V lost 4 bases, J lost 5 bases, and 11 bases stayed unmatched. Germline CDR1 KGHSH, CDR2 LQKENI. The CDR3 is 16 amino acids. CDR3 DNA: TGTGCCAGCTCACGGATGTTAGCGGGGGATCGGGAGACCCAGTACTTC. This codes for CASSRMLAGDRETQYF.

This clonotype was recorded at least ten times. J is TRBJ2-1 and V is TRBV6-1; TRBD1 is a possible D gene (6 bases). Looked up from germline, CDR1 is MNHNS and CDR2 is SASEGT. CDR3 length: 15 residues. V was clipped by 4 bases and J by 2 bases, with 12 bases between them. CDR3 in amino acids: CASSVYRDAYNEQFF. CDR3 coding DNA: TGTGCCAGCAGTGTATACAGGGACGCCTACAATGAGCAGTTCTTC.

V and J are TRBV20-1 and TRBJ1-2; D is uncertain. Trimming shortened V by 6 bases and J by 4 bases, and 33 bases separated the two germline ends. This CDR3 contains 19 residues. Looked up from germline, CDR1 is DFQATT and CDR2 is SNEGSKA (reference sequence). The DNA for the CDR3 is TGCAGTGCCGGCGGTTATTTCAGCGAACTGAGGGATTCGGTCTATGGCTACACCTTC. Residues: CSAGGYFSELRDSVYGYTF.

Ten or more counts support this clonotype. V gene TRBV18 combines with J gene TRBJ2-7; 11 bases are a match to TRBD2. CDR1 is KGHSH and CDR2 is LQKENI in the germline V gene. This CDR3 contains 15 residues. The J segment lost 7 bases and the V segment lost 3 bases, leaving 8 bases of the junction unmatched. In DNA, the CDR3 is TGTGCCAGCTCACCCTTCGGACTAGCGGGTTTTGAGCAGTACTTC. Translating it yields CASSPFGLAGFEQYF.

This clonotype was recorded many times. The chain joins TRBV7-2 to TRBJ2-1; a weak D match, TRBD2 (5 bases). The CDR3 has 14 amino acids. The germline V gene encodes CDR1 SGHTA and CDR2 FQGNSA. V was trimmed by 0 bases and J by 2 bases, leaving 5 bases between them. CDR3 DNA: TGTGCCAGCAGCTTAGCACTAGCCTACAATGAGCAGTTCTTC. This encodes CASSLALAYNEQFF.

This clonotype was observed many times. This chain connects TRBV5-1 to TRBJ2-3, with D possibly being TRBD2 (6 bases). The V end was cut by 5 bases, the J end by 3 bases, with 16 bases between. This CDR3 region has 15 residues. CDR1 and CDR2 from the germline V gene are SGHRS and YFSETQ. CDR3 nucleotide sequence: TGCGCCAGCAGTCCCAGGAGGGAGAGTACAGATACGCAGTATTTT. This gives the protein CASSPRRESTDTQYF.

This clonotype was seen at least ten times. This chain links TRBV5-1 with TRBJ2-5; either TRBD1 or TRBD2 may supply D (5 bases each). Trimming removed 2 bases at V and 4 bases at J, with 12 bases between. The germline gives CDR1 SGHRS, CDR2 YFSETQ. The CDR3 has 14 amino acids. The CDR3 sequence is CASSFGTGGETQYF. The CDR3 DNA reads TGCGCCAGCAGCTTCGGCACAGGAGGAGAGACCCAGTACTTC.

This clonotype was seen ten or more times. The chain combines TRBV20-1 with TRBJ2-1; tentative D call: TRBD1 (5 bases). V lost 1 base, J lost 9 bases, and 7 bases lay in between. Per the germline V gene, CDR1 is DFQATT and CDR2 is SNEGSKA (reference sequence). The CDR3 extends over 11 amino acids. Here the CDR3 reads CSARADTEQFF. CDR3 coding DNA: TGCAGTGCTAGAGCGGACACTGAGCAGTTCTTC.

Ten or more counts support this clonotype. The CDR3 protein is CASRRSGTAHSGNTIYF. In DNA, the CDR3 is TGTGCCAGCAGGCGTAGTGGGACAGCTCACTCTGGAAACACCATATATTTT. The gene calls are TRBV27 and TRBJ1-3; 7 bases align to TRBD1. J gave up 0 bases and V 6 bases, and 11 bases lay outside the gene matches. The CDR3 extends over 17 amino acids. Germline CDR1 reads MNHEY; CDR2 reads SMNVEV (reference sequence).

This clonotype was picked up many times. This rearrangement joins TRBV18 to TRBJ2-5, with 7 bases lining up with TRBD1. CDR1 and CDR2 from the germline V gene are KGHSH and LQKENI. This CDR3 contains 17 residues. V trimming: 6 bases; J trimming: 5 bases; junction bases outside the gene matches: 18. The CDR3 here is CASSHQWGQPVGETQYF. DNA of the CDR3: TGTGCCAGCTCTCACCAGTGGGGACAGCCCGTGGGCGAGACCCAGTACTTC. Combining the CDR3 with reference TRBV18 and TRBJ2-5 gives the whole variable domain NAGVMQNPRHLVRRRGQEARLRCSPMKGHSHVYWYRQLPEEGLKFMVYLQKENIIDESGMPKERFSAEFPKEGPSILRIQQVVRGDSAAYFCASSHQWGQPVGETQYFGPGTRLLVL.

This clonotype has at least ten counts. Here the CDR3 reads CASREGYGYTF. DNA for the CDR3: TGCGCCAGCAGGGAAGGGTATGGCTACACCTTC. V is TRBV5-1 and J is TRBJ1-2; D is undetermined. The CDR3 is 11 amino acids. Germline loops: CDR1 SGHRS, CDR2 YFSETQ. Trimming removed 5 bases at V and 5 bases at J, with 7 bases between.

The CDR3 sequence is CASSEQGQGGETQYF. Here the CDR3 DNA reads TGTGCCAGCAGCGAACAGGGACAGGGGGGGGAGACCCAGTACTTC. This chain uses TRBV3-1 with TRBJ2-5; 11 bases fit TRBD1. The CDR3 is made up of 15 amino acids. Germline CDR1 reads LGHDT; CDR2 reads YNNKEL (reference sequence). V shed 5 bases, J shed 5 bases, and the junction held 7 bases outside the gene matches.

This chain links TRBV10-3 with TRBJ2-3; 14 bases agree with TRBD2. Trimming removed 8 bases from V and 3 bases from J; junction bases left unmatched: 4. The length of the CDR3 is 15 residues. Germline values: CDR1 ENHRY, CDR2 SYGVKD. CDR3 coding DNA: TGTGCCATCGGGACTAGCGGGAGTATGACAGATACGCAGTATTTT. Translated, it gives CAIGTSGSMTDTQYF.

This clonotype was picked up many times. This chain uses TRBV20-1 with TRBJ1-6; D may be TRBD1 (6 bases). The ends were cut back, 0 bases at V and 4 bases at J, with 10 bases in the middle. CDR3 length: 15 residues. The germline V gene has CDR1 DFQATT and CDR2 SNEGSKA (reference sequence). Here the CDR3 DNA reads TGCAGTGCTAGAGACAAGACAGGATATAATTCACCCCTCCACTTT. The encoded protein is CSARDKTGYNSPLHF.

This clonotype has ten or more counts. The chain carries TRBV20-1 and TRBJ2-7, with TRBD2 matching 8 bases. The V gene's germline CDR1 is DFQATT and CDR2 SNEGSKA (reference sequence). The V gene end was trimmed by 7 bases and the J gene end by 3 bases; junction bases not matched to a gene: 11. This CDR3 has 14 amino acids. CDR3 region: CSVRLSSGYYEQYF. The CDR3 DNA reads as TGCAGTGTCCGGCTGTCTAGCGGGTACTACGAGCAGTACTTC.

The genes are TRBV19 and TRBJ1-5; D remains ambiguous. The CDR3 is 12 residues long. Trimming left V 3 bases short and J 6 bases short, with 6 bases between. The germline gives CDR1 LNHDA, CDR2 SQIVND (reference sequence). CDR3 sequence (DNA): TGTGCCAGTAGTATGCCCGTTCAGCCCCAGCATTTT. The encoded protein is CASSMPVQPQHF.

There are many counts of this clonotype. J is TRBJ2-5 and V is TRBV9; 8 bases line up with TRBD2. J gave up 5 bases and V 0 bases, and 12 bases lay outside the gene matches. The CDR3 extends over 17 amino acids. Germline CDR1 and CDR2: SGDLS and YYNGEE. This CDR3 is CASSVEGKRGSMETQYF. The CDR3 nucleotides are TGTGCCAGCAGCGTAGAAGGGAAGCGGGGGTCGATGGAGACCCAGTACTTC.

Many counts were recorded for this clonotype. The chain is built from TRBV5-1 and TRBJ2-7, with 16 bases lining up with TRBD2. This CDR3 has 19 amino acids. The V gene's germline CDR1 is SGHRS and CDR2 YFSETQ. The junction had 14 bases not matched to a gene; V was cut back by 4 bases and J by 4 bases. CDR3 sequence reads: CASSPTPGLAGGVGYEQYF. Here the CDR3 DNA reads TGCGCCAGCAGCCCCACCCCGGGACTAGCGGGAGGGGTAGGATACGAGCAGTACTTC.

This clonotype was observed at least ten times. V gene TRBV5-8 combines with J gene TRBJ2-7; D not resolved. This CDR3 region has 10 residues. Looked up from germline, CDR1 is SGHTS and CDR2 is YDEGEE. V was pared by 1 base and J by 6 bases, with 2 bases between. Written as DNA, the CDR3 is TGTGCCAGCAGCTTGCGCGAGCAGTACTTC. Protein product: CASSLREQYF.

There are many counts of this clonotype. The chain is built from TRBV5-1 and TRBJ2-5, with D possibly matching TRBD1 (5 bases). The germline V gene encodes CDR1 SGHRS and CDR2 YFSETQ. V lost 0 bases and J lost 4, with 13 bases in between. This CDR3 comprises 15 residues. DNA of the CDR3: TGCGCCAGCAGCTTGGAGGGGTCTAGGGGAGAGACCCAGTACTTC. It is translated as CASSLEGSRGETQYF.

Concerning this clonotype itself: Being one base from a much bigger clone, this may be a read error. The chain recombines TRBV20-1 with TRBJ2-3; D remains ambiguous. The CDR3 is made up of 15 amino acids. The germline V and J ends were trimmed by 7 bases and 0 bases, with 17 bases remaining between them. Germline CDR1 is DFQATT and CDR2 is SNEGSKA (reference sequence). As DNA, the CDR3 is TGCAGTGATATAAAAAGCGTGACCAGCACAGATACGCAGTATTTT. It is translated as CSDIKSVTSTDTQYF.

The table lists this clonotype with many counts. The V and J genes are TRBV4-1 and TRBJ2-5, with D maybe TRBD1 (6 bases). V was trimmed by 0 bases and J by 6 bases, leaving 20 bases between them. Germline CDR1 is MGHRA and CDR2 is YSYEKL. The CDR3 extends over 17 amino acids. This CDR3 reads CASSQDLRQGLLKTQYF. DNA of the CDR3: TGCGCCAGCAGCCAAGATTTACGGCAGGGGTTGTTGAAGACCCAGTACTTC.

The table lists this clonotype with many counts. This rearrangement joins TRBV7-2 to TRBJ2-3, with TRBD2 identical over 12 bases. The junction had 3 bases not matched to a gene; V was cut back by 1 base and J by 1 base. The length of the CDR3 is 17 residues. CDR1 is SGHTA and CDR2 is FQGNSA in the germline V gene. The CDR3 region has the DNA TGTGCCAGCAGCTTAGGGGGACTAGCGGGTCGCACAGATACGCAGTATTTT. Translated, it gives CASSLGGLAGRTDTQYF.